Below are 6 T cell receptor beta chains sequenced from a single sample in a study of blood T cell repertoires in COVID-19. Using immunoSEQ multiplex PCR, the repertoire was profiled, and TCRdb retains in-frame clones only, with some absent. The repertoire holds about 220,000 clones, with about 80% as singletons. Sample: peripheral blood. The receptors were gathered from a woman aged 55-75 years with acute or convalescent COVID-19.

V and J are TRBV29-1 and TRBJ1-1; D is undetermined. Per germline, CDR1 SQVTM and CDR2 ANQGSEA. This CDR3 has 12 residues. The germline V and J ends were trimmed by 3 bases and 0 bases, with 5 bases remaining between them. CDR3 sequence reads: CSVEGVNTEAFF. The CDR3 coding sequence is TGCAGCGTTGAGGGCGTGAACACTGAAGCTTTCTTT.

The chain carries TRBV3-1 (or the pseudogene TRBV3-2) and TRBJ1-1; D unresolved. Trimming shortened V by 0 bases and J by 1 base, and 6 bases separated the two germline ends. The CDR3 is 14 residues long. CDR1 is LGHDT, CDR2 YNNKEL, per germline (reference sequence). For the CDR3, the DNA is TGTGCCAGCAGCCAAGACATCCCGAACACTGAAGCTTTCTTT. This translates into CASSQDIPNTEAFF.

A few counts support this clone. V is TRBV19 and J is TRBJ1-1, with D possibly TRBD1 on 6 matching bases. The CDR3 loop spans 15 amino acids. Between the trimmed V and J ends, which lost 6 bases and 4 bases, there was a span of 18 bases. Germline V lookup: CDR1 LNHDA, CDR2 SQIVND (reference sequence). This CDR3 is CASRQERGRSTEAFF. CDR3 sequence (DNA): TGTGCCAGTAGGCAGGAGCGGGGGCGCAGCACTGAAGCTTTCTTT. Drawing the rest from reference TRBV19 and TRBJ1-1, the complete variable domain is DGGITQSPKYLFRKEGQNVTLSCEQNLNHDAMYWYRQDPGQGLRLIYYSQIVNDFQKGDIAEGYSVSREKKESFPLTVTSAQKNPTAFYLCASRQERGRSTEAFFGQGTRLTVV.

The chain has TRBV29-1 and TRBJ2-7; TRBD2 matches at 9 bases. The CDR3 is made up of 13 amino acids. With V trimmed by 3 bases and J by 5 bases, 5 bases remained unmatched. From germline, CDR1 is SQVTM and CDR2 ANQGSEA. The CDR3 nucleotides read TGCAGCGTTGACCTGGCGGGGGGGAACGAGCAGTACTTC. Translated, it gives CSVDLAGGNEQYF.

V gene TRBV4-2 combines with J gene TRBJ1-6, with TRBD1 as a possible D gene (6 bases). Germline V gives CDR1 LGHNA, CDR2 YNFKEQ. This CDR3 is 16 amino acids long. V shed 3 bases and J shed 3 bases, with 12 bases lying between them. The DNA of the CDR3 is TGTGCCAGCAGCCACGAGGGGGATTTCTATAATTCACCCCTCCACTTT. Its translation: CASSHEGDFYNSPLHF.

The V and J genes are TRBV29-1 and TRBJ2-7; a possible D gene is TRBD1 (5 bases). The CDR3 has 12 residues. The V end lost 7 bases, the J end lost 6 bases, and 16 bases lay between the germline ends. Per germline, CDR1 SQVTM and CDR2 ANQGSEA. For the CDR3, the DNA is TGCAGCGCAGATCCAGGGTCGGGCGAGCAGTACTTC. Its protein product is CSADPGSGEQYF.